This T cell receptor (beta chain) appears in the sequencing data of a study of somatic mutations in cytotoxic T cells in rheumatoid arthritis. Study-wide findings and caveats: For rheumatoid arthritis patients, CD8+ clonality increased with age, whereas it did not in healthy controls. A largest CD8+ clone above 20% of CD8+ cells occurred in about an eighth of the 65 patients.

Assay used: immunoSEQ multiplex PCR; TCRdb lists only in-frame clones, some missing. Here the sample spans 15,000 to 20,000 clones, more than 70% being singletons. For this clone: No antigen is known for it.

CDR1 is MNHEY and CDR2 is SMNVEV in the germline V gene (reference sequence). The CDR3 runs to 14 residues. V gave up 5 bases and J gave up 0 bases, with 8 bases separating them. This TCR was recovered from an adult with rheumatoid arthritis. The sequenced sample consisted of CD8+ T cells sorted from blood. The V call is TRBV27, the J call TRBJ1-5; D is ambiguous. The CDR3 protein is CASSRVYSNQPQHF. The CDR3 region has the DNA TGTGCCAGCAGTCGGGTTTATAGCAATCAGCCCCAGCATTTT.